This TCR beta chain emerged from a study of siplizumab effects on memory and regulatory T cells. The study, taken as a whole, reports: An assignable phenotype, naive or memory, was missing from roughly 78-96% of proliferating CD4+ or CD8+ clones.

For this clone: Antigen: not known.

Each sample had 95,000 to 100,000 TCR templates assayed. The data were produced by immunoSEQ multiplex PCR, yet TCRdb's version contains in-frame clones alone and is incomplete. The profile shows some 65,000 clones, roughly 88% of them singletons. CDR3 length: 14 amino acids. The ends lost 4 bases at V and 4 bases at J; junction bases unmatched: 3. The V gene's germline CDR1 is SGHTA and CDR2 FQGNSA. The source material was Tregs sorted from blood. The TCR was taken from a human donor in good health. This chain uses TRBV7-2 with TRBJ1-5, with TRBD1 matching 8 bases. In DNA, the CDR3 is TGTGCCAGCAGCTCGACAGGGGTGAATCAGCCCCAGCATTTT. Translation gives CASSSTGVNQPQHF.